This T cell receptor beta chain was profiled in a study of lymphopenia after photon versus proton radiotherapy. General study points: Larger post-nadir TCR diversity loss correlated inversely with survival in deceased patients. Post-nadir diversity loss with photons came from oligoclonal expansion, particularly CD8+ Temra cells. Photon-treated patients lost naive T cells and TCR diversity; proton-treated stayed stable. Better survival with proton therapy was suggested as possible, not demonstrated.

With respect to this clone: No antigen is known for it.

V lost 0 bases to trimming and J lost 8 bases, with 16 bases between them. CDR1 is LGHNA, CDR2 YNFKEQ, per germline. This CDR3 is built from 16 residues. Here immunoSEQ multiplex PCR was the method, and the copy in TCRdb shows in-frame clones only, minus some. The sample carries tens of thousands of clones, around 83% recorded once. V usage is TRBV4-2 and J usage is TRBJ1-4; D is uncertain. The sample consisted of peripheral blood, taken from a patient treated with proton-based radiotherapy. This TCR was recovered from a man in his 60s with pancreatic cancer. Written as DNA, the CDR3 is TGTGCCAGCAGCCAAGAACTAGGCGTATGGGTGGAAAAACTGTTTTTT. Translated, it gives CASSQELGVWVEKLFF.